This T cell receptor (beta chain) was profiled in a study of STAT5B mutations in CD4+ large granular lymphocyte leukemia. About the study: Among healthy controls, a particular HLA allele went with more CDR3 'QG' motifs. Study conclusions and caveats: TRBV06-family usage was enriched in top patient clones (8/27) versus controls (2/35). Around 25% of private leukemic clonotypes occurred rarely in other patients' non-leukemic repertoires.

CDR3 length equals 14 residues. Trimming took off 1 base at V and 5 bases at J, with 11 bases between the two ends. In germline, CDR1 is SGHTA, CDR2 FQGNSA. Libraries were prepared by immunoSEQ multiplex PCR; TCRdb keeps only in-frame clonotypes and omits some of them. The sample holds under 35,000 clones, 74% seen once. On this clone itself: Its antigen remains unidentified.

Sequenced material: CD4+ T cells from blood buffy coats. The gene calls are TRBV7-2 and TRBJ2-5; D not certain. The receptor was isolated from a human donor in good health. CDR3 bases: TGTGCCAGCAGCTTAGTGGCTAGTTGGGAGACCCAGTACTTC. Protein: CASSLVASWETQYF.